A selection of T cell receptor beta chains follows, all from one sample in a study of OX40 agonist ivuxolimab in advanced cancers. Sequencing was performed with immunoSEQ multiplex PCR; in TCRdb, only in-frame clones are kept and a portion is missing. This table has roughly 64,000 clones, about four fifths appearing once. Here the sequenced sample was CD4+ or CD8+ T cells sorted from blood, taken in a trial of the OX40 agonist ivuxolimab. These receptors all come from an adult with an advanced solid tumor such as melanoma, head and neck, liver or kidney cancer. Both conserved end residues are part of each CDR3. Each record gives: D gene, clone size, V gene, J gene, CDR3 DNA, CDR3 protein. D genes are given only for firm matches. Clone size appears in some rows only: once, few, many, or a class for an expanded clone.

D gene: TRBD2; clone size: -; V gene: TRBV27; J gene: TRBJ2-1; CDR3 DNA: TGTGCCAGCTTAGGCGGGGGGGTAAATGAGCAGTTCTTC; CDR3 protein: CASLGGGVNEQFF
D gene: TRBD2; clone size: few; V gene: TRBV10-3; J gene: TRBJ2-2; CDR3 DNA: TGTGCCATCAGCGGGACTAGCGGGAGAGGGCCCGGGGAGCTGTTTTTT; CDR3 protein: CAISGTSGRGPGELFF
D gene: -; clone size: -; V gene: TRBV5-4; J gene: TRBJ1-2; CDR3 DNA: TGTGCCAGCAGCGATGCCGCATTAGGCTACACCTTC; CDR3 protein: CASSDAALGYTF
D gene: -; clone size: -; V gene: TRBV11-2; J gene: TRBJ1-4; CDR3 DNA: TGTGCCAGCAGCTTAGTGGGAGCGGCAACTAATGAAAAACTGTTTTTT; CDR3 protein: CASSLVGAATNEKLFF
D gene: TRBD2; clone size: -; V gene: TRBV19; J gene: TRBJ2-3; CDR3 DNA: TGTGCCAGTACTCCTAGCGGGGGCCCCGGGGATACGCAGTATTTT; CDR3 protein: CASTPSGGPGDTQYF
D gene: -; clone size: -; V gene: TRBV25-1; J gene: TRBJ2-2; CDR3 DNA: TGTGCCAGCAGTGAATATAGTTTCACCGGGGAGCTGTTTTTT; CDR3 protein: CASSEYSFTGELFF
D gene: -; clone size: -; V gene: TRBV30; J gene: TRBJ1-3; CDR3 DNA: TGTGCCTGGATAGGAGTAAACACCATATATTTT; CDR3 protein: CAWIGVNTIYF
D gene: -; clone size: few; V gene: TRBV6-6; J gene: TRBJ1-2; CDR3 DNA: TGTGCCAGCAGTCGGGGGACGGTACACTATGGCTACACCTTC; CDR3 protein: CASSRGTVHYGYTF
D gene: -; clone size: medium-sized; V gene: TRBV7-3; J gene: TRBJ2-1; CDR3 DNA: TGTGCCAGCAGCGCAGGAGCGGCATCCTACAATGAGCAGTTCTTC; CDR3 protein: CASSAGAASYNEQFF
D gene: TRBD1; clone size: -; V gene: TRBV2; J gene: TRBJ1-2; CDR3 DNA: TGTGCCAGCAGTGAAGCTAACAGGGGCTATGGCTACACCTTC; CDR3 protein: CASSEANRGYGYTF
D gene: -; clone size: -; V gene: TRBV5-4; J gene: TRBJ1-3; CDR3 DNA: TGTGCCAGCAGCTCCGGGACAGGAAACACCATATATTTT; CDR3 protein: CASSSGTGNTIYF
D gene: -; clone size: -; V gene: TRBV7-9; J gene: TRBJ2-2; CDR3 DNA: TGTGCCAGCAGCTTACAGGGTGACACCGGGGAGCTGTTTTTT; CDR3 protein: CASSLQGDTGELFF
D gene: -; clone size: -; V gene: TRBV7-8; J gene: TRBJ2-7; CDR3 DNA: TGTGCCAGCAGCTTAGAGTCTGTAGGGGGGGGCGAGCAGTACTTC; CDR3 protein: CASSLESVGGGEQYF
D gene: TRBD2; clone size: -; V gene: TRBV9; J gene: TRBJ2-7; CDR3 DNA: TGTGCCAGCAGCGTAGCGGGGACTACCCTGGGAGAGCAGTACTTC; CDR3 protein: CASSVAGTTLGEQYF
D gene: -; clone size: -; V gene: TRBV6-6; J gene: TRBJ1-1; CDR3 DNA: TGTGCCAGCAGCTTCGCTGGTGAAGCTTTCTTT; CDR3 protein: CASSFAGEAFF
D gene: TRBD1; clone size: few; V gene: TRBV11-3; J gene: TRBJ2-7; CDR3 DNA: TGTGCCAGCAGCCGCCAGGGGGCGGACTACGAGCAGTACTTC; CDR3 protein: CASSRQGADYEQYF
D gene: -; clone size: -; V gene: TRBV2; J gene: TRBJ1-2; CDR3 DNA: TGTGCCAGCAGTGAGACCAGGACCCCTGATTCCTACACCTTC; CDR3 protein: CASSETRTPDSYTF
D gene: TRBD1; clone size: -; V gene: TRBV7-8; J gene: TRBJ2-7; CDR3 DNA: TGTGCCAGCAGCTTAGCACAGGGGCCCTCCTACGAGCAGTACTTC; CDR3 protein: CASSLAQGPSYEQYF
D gene: -; clone size: -; V gene: TRBV7-3; J gene: TRBJ2-7; CDR3 DNA: TGTGCCAGCAGCCGAACGCCAAAGGACGAGCAGTACTTC; CDR3 protein: CASSRTPKDEQYF
D gene: -; clone size: -; V gene: TRBV9; J gene: TRBJ2-1; CDR3 DNA: TGTGCCAGCAGCGCTCTAGACGGGTACAATGAGCAGTTCTTC; CDR3 protein: CASSALDGYNEQFF
D gene: TRBD2; clone size: -; V gene: TRBV6-6; J gene: TRBJ2-1; CDR3 DNA: TGTGCCAGCAGACCCCGAATAGCGGGAGAGGGCAATGAGCAGTTCTTC; CDR3 protein: CASRPRIAGEGNEQFF
D gene: -; clone size: -; V gene: TRBV6-4; J gene: TRBJ2-2; CDR3 DNA: TGTGCCAGCAGTGAGGGCCTGAACACCGGGGAGCTGTTTTTT; CDR3 protein: CASSEGLNTGELFF
D gene: -; clone size: -; V gene: TRBV21-1; J gene: TRBJ1-5; CDR3 DNA: TGTGCCAGCAGCAAAGGGGTCTCCCCTGGACTTACTCTGGGGCAGCCCCAGCATTTT; CDR3 protein: CASSKGVSPGLTLGQPQHF
D gene: TRBD1; clone size: -; V gene: TRBV6-1; J gene: TRBJ2-5; CDR3 DNA: TGTGCCAGCAGTGAAGGGCAGGGGACAGGTTCAGAGACCCAGTACTTC; CDR3 protein: CASSEGQGTGSETQYF
D gene: TRBD2; clone size: once; V gene: TRBV9; J gene: TRBJ2-7; CDR3 DNA: TGTGCCAGCAGCGCCACTAGCGGGAGGTCCTACGAGCAGTACTTC; CDR3 protein: CASSATSGRSYEQYF
D gene: -; clone size: -; V gene: TRBV7-2; J gene: TRBJ2-5; CDR3 DNA: TGTGCCAGCAGCTTAGGACAGTTTCAAGAGACCCAGTACTTC; CDR3 protein: CASSLGQFQETQYF
D gene: -; clone size: many; V gene: TRBV6-1; J gene: TRBJ1-2; CDR3 DNA: TGTGCCAGCAGTGTTGCCTATGGCTACACCTTC; CDR3 protein: CASSVAYGYTF
D gene: -; clone size: -; V gene: TRBV5-1; J gene: TRBJ2-5; CDR3 DNA: TGCGCCAGCAGCTTTCAGGGGTCTTCTGAGACCCAGTACTTC; CDR3 protein: CASSFQGSSETQYF
D gene: TRBD1; clone size: -; V gene: TRBV9; J gene: TRBJ1-6; CDR3 DNA: TGTGCCAGCAGCGTAGGCCTGACAGGGCTAAGTTCACCCCTCCACTTT; CDR3 protein: CASSVGLTGLSSPLHF
D gene: -; clone size: -; V gene: TRBV27; J gene: TRBJ2-3; CDR3 DNA: TGTGCCAGCAGTTTAGGGCTCTTTTACACAGATACGCAGTATTTT; CDR3 protein: CASSLGLFYTDTQYF
D gene: -; clone size: -; V gene: TRBV19; J gene: TRBJ1-5; CDR3 DNA: TGTGCCAGTAGCCAATACCCCCTGGCCAGGGGTGATCAGCCCCAGCATTTT; CDR3 protein: CASSQYPLARGDQPQHF
D gene: -; clone size: once; V gene: TRBV11-2; J gene: TRBJ2-7; CDR3 DNA: TGTGCCAGCAGCTTACTTTACAGGGCCCACGAGCAGTACTTC; CDR3 protein: CASSLLYRAHEQYF
D gene: -; clone size: once; V gene: TRBV2; J gene: TRBJ1-2; CDR3 DNA: TGTGCCAGCAGCCTGACGGACTCCTATGGCTACACCTTC; CDR3 protein: CASSLTDSYGYTF
D gene: TRBD1; clone size: -; V gene: TRBV7-2; J gene: TRBJ1-1; CDR3 DNA: TGTGCCAGCAGCTCCGGACAGGTCCGAGAAGCTTTCTTT; CDR3 protein: CASSSGQVREAFF
D gene: -; clone size: once; V gene: TRBV6-5; J gene: TRBJ1-3; CDR3 DNA: TGTGCCAGCGGCTTGATAGGCTCTGGAAACACCATATATTTT; CDR3 protein: CASGLIGSGNTIYF
D gene: -; clone size: few; V gene: TRBV7-9; J gene: TRBJ1-5; CDR3 DNA: TGTGCCAGCAGCTTCTCAGGAGGAAGTAGTAGTCAGCCCCAGCATTTT; CDR3 protein: CASSFSGGSSSQPQHF
D gene: -; clone size: -; V gene: TRBV9; J gene: TRBJ1-5; CDR3 DNA: TGTGCCAGCAGCGTAGCTCCTTATAGCAATCAGCCCCAGCATTTT; CDR3 protein: CASSVAPYSNQPQHF
D gene: -; clone size: -; V gene: TRBV7-2; J gene: TRBJ2-7; CDR3 DNA: TGTGCCAGCAGCTCGGCGGCATTGGAGCAGTACTTC; CDR3 protein: CASSSAALEQYF
D gene: TRBD1; clone size: -; V gene: TRBV14; J gene: TRBJ2-3; CDR3 DNA: TGTGCCACCTCCCGGGACAGGGGGTCACAGGCGCAGTATTTT; CDR3 protein: CATSRDRGSQAQYF